The present T cell receptor (beta chain) was sequenced within a study of T cells after posttransplantation cyclophosphamide. Notes on this clone: Its specificity is not known.

Findings of the study overall: TRB overlap between skin or GI tissue T cells and blood was limited.

The V gene's germline CDR1 is SGHRS and CDR2 YFSETQ. This CDR3 has 16 amino acids. Between the trimmed V and J ends, which lost 5 bases and 3 bases, there was a span of 18 bases. Clones were read by immunoSEQ multiplex PCR, and TCRdb kept only the in-frame ones, dropping some. The table shows more than 50,000 clones, with 86% occurring only once. The sequence was obtained from a man aged 25-40 years with a blood cancer, CMV-positive, and with a related stem cell donor. Sequences were obtained from PBMCs. The chain couples TRBV5-1 to TRBJ1-3, with D possibly matching TRBD1 (5 bases). CDR3 loop: CASSSLGGANGNTIYF. CDR3 DNA sequence: TGCGCCAGCAGTTCCCTAGGCGGGGCGAATGGAAACACCATATATTTT.